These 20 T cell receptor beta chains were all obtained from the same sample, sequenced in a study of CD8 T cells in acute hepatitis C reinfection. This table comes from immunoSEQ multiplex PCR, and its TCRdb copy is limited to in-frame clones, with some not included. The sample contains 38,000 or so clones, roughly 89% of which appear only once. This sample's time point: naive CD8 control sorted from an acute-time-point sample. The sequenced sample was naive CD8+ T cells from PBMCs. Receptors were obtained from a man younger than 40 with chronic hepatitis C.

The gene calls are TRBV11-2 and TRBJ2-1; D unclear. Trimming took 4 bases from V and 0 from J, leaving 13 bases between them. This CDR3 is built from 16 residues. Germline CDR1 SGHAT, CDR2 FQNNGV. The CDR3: CASSSPVYPSYNEQFF. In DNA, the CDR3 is TGTGCCAGCAGCTCGCCCGTATACCCCTCCTACAATGAGCAGTTCTTC.

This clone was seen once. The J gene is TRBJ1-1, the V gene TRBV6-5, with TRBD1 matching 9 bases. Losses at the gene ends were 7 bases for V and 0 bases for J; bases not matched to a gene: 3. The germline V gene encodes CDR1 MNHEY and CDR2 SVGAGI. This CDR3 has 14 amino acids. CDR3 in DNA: TGTGCCAGCACCGACAGGGGGATGAACACTGAAGCTTTCTTT. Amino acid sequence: CASTDRGMNTEAFF.

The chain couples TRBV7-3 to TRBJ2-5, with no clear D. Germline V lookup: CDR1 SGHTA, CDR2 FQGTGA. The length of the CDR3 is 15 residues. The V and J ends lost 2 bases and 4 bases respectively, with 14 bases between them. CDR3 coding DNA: TGTGCCAGCAGCTTAGCGCTTTCAAAGGGAGAGACCCAGTACTTC. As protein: CASSLALSKGETQYF.

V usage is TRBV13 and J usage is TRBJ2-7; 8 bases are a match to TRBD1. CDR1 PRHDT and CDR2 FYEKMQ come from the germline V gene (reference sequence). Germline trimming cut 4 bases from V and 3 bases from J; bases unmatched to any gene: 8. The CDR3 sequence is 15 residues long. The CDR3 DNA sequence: TGTGCCAGCAGCTCACCCGGGACAGGCATCTACGAGCAGTACTTC. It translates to CASSSPGTGIYEQYF.

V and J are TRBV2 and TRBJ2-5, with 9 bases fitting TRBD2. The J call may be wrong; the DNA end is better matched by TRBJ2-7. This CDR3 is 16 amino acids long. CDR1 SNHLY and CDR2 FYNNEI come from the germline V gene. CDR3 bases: TGTGCCAGCAGTTCGCTTAGCGGGGGCGTCACCTACGAGCAGTACTTC. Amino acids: CASSSLSGGVTYEQYF.

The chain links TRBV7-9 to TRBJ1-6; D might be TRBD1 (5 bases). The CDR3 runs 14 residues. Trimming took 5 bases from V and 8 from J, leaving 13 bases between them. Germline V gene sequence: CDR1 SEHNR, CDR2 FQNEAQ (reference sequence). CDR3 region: CASSPSEGDSPLHF. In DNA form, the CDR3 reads TGTGCCAGCAGCCCGTCCGAAGGGGATTCACCCCTCCACTTT.

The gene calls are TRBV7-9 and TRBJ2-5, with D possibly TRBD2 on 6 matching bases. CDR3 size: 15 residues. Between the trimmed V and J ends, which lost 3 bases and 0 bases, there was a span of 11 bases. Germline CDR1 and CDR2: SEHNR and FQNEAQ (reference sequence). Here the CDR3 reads CASSFDRDYQETQYF. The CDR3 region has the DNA TGTGCCAGCAGCTTCGATCGGGACTACCAAGAGACCCAGTACTTC.

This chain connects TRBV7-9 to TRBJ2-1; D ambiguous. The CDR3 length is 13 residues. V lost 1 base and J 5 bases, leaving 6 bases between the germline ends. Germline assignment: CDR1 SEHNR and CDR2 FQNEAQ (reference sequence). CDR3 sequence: CASSLEGNNEQFF. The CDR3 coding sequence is TGTGCCAGCAGCTTAGAGGGAAACAATGAGCAGTTCTTC. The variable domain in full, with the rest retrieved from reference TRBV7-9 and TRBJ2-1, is DTGVSQNPRHKITKRGQNVTFRCDPISEHNRLYWYRQTLGQGPEFLTYFQNEAQLEKSRLLSDRFSAERPKGSFSTLEIQRTEQGDSAMYLCASSLEGNNEQFFGPGTRLTVL.

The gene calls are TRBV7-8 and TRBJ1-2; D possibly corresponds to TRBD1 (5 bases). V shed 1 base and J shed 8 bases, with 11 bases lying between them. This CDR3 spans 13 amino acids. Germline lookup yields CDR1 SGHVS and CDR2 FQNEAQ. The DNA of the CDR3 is TGTGCCAGCAGCTTAGGACTGGAGGGGGGCTACACCTTC. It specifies CASSLGLEGGYTF.

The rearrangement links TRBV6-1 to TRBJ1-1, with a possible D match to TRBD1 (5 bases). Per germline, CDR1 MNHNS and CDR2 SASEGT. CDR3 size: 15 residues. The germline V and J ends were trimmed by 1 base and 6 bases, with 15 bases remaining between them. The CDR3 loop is CASSEGEGRSAEAFF. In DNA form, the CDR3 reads TGTGCCAGCAGTGAAGGTGAGGGGCGGAGCGCTGAAGCTTTCTTT.

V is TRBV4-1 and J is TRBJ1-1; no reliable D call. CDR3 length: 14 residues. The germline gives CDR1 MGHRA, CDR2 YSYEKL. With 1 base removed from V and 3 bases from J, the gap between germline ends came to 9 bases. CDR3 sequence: CASSQGMLDTEAFF. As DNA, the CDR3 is TGCGCCAGCAGCCAAGGTATGCTGGACACTGAAGCTTTCTTT.

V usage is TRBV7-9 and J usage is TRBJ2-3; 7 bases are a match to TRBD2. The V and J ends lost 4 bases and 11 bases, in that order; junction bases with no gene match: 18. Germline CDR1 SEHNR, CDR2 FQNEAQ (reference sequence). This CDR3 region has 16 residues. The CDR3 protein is CASSSHEGEGLGGQYF. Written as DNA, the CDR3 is TGTGCCAGCAGCTCACACGAAGGGGAGGGACTGGGTGGGCAGTATTTT.

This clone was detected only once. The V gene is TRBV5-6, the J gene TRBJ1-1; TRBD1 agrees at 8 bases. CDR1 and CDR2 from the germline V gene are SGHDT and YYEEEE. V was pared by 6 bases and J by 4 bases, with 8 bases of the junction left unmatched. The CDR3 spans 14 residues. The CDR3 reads CASTRQGYVTEAFF. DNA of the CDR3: TGTGCCAGCACGCGACAGGGGTATGTCACTGAAGCTTTCTTT.

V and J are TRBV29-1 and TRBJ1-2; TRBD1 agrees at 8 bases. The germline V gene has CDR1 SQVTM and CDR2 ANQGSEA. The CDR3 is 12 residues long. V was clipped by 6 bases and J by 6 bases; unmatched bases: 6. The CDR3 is CSVPDRGDGYTF. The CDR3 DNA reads TGCAGCGTCCCCGACAGGGGCGATGGCTACACCTTC.

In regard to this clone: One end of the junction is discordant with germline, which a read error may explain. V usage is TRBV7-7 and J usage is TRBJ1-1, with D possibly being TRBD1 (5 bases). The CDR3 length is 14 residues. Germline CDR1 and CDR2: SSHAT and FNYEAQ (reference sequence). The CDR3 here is CASSPLKGSTEAFF. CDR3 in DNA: TGTGCTAGCAGCCCCCTGAAGGGGAGCACTGAAGCTTTCTTT.

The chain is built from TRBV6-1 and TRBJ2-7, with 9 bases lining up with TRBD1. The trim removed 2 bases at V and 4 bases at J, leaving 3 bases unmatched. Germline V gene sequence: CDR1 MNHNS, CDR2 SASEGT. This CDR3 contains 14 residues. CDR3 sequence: CASSELDRGYEQYF. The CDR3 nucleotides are TGTGCCAGCAGTGAACTGGACAGGGGTTACGAGCAGTACTTC.

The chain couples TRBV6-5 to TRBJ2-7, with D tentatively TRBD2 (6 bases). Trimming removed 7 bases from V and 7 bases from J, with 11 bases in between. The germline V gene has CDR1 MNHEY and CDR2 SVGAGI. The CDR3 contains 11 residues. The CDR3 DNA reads TGTGCCAGCACCAACAGCGGGGAGCAGTACTTC. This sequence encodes CASTNSGEQYF.

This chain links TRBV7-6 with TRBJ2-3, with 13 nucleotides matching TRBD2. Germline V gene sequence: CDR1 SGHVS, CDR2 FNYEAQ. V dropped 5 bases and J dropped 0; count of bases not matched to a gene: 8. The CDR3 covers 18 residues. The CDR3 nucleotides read TGTGCCAGCAGCCTACTAGCGGGGGGGCCTACTAGCACAGATACGCAGTATTTT. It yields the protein CASSLLAGGPTSTDTQYF.

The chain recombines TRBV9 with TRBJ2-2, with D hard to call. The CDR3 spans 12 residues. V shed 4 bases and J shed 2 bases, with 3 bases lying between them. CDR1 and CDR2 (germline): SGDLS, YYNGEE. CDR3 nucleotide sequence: TGTGCCAGCAGCCCAAACACCGGGGAGCTGTTTTTT. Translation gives CASSPNTGELFF.

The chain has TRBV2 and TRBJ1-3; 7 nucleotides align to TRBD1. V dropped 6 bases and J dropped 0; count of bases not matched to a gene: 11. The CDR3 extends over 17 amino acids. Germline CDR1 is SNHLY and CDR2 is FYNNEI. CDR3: CASRGQTGSYSGNTIYF. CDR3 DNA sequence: TGTGCCAGCAGGGGACAGACAGGGTCTTACTCTGGAAACACCATATATTTT.